The clone carrying this TCR beta chain appeared a few times. The authors prepared the TCRbeta library with unique molecular identifiers. TCRdb re-called the PCR reads with MiXCR, one entry per CDR3 protein. The data show some 550,000 distinct CDR3 sequences, about 16% seen once. The CDR3 has 13 residues. Germline CDR1 reads SEHNR; CDR2 reads FQNEAQ (reference sequence). V shed 3 bases and J shed 5 bases, with 8 bases lying between them. This sample is drawn from a study of T-cell reconstitution after alpha-beta-depleted transplantation in children. This chain uses TRBV7-9 with TRBJ2-1; D possibly corresponds to TRBD2 (6 bases). The receptor was derived from a human donor who donated a stem cell graft to a child with acute lymphoblastic leukemia. The input for sequencing was PBMCs from the stem cell graft donor, taken from the stem cell graft. For the CDR3, the DNA is TGTGCCAGCAGCTTGGACTATAACAATGAGCAGTTCTTC. Its translation is CASSLDYNNEQFF.